Below are 30 T cell receptor beta chains sequenced from a single sample in a study of neurological immune-mediated disorders. TCRdb analysed the 5' RACE reads with MiXCR anew, one entry per CDR3 protein. The data hold over 25,000 distinct CDR3 sequences, with approximately 1.5% observed a single time. The sequencing input was PBMCs. The origin of the receptors is a woman in her 30s with multiple sclerosis.

This clonotype came up many times. V and J are TRBV7-2 and TRBJ2-7; D gene uncertain. V lost 5 bases to trimming and J lost 6 bases, with 17 bases between them. Germline V gene lookup returns CDR1 SGHTA and CDR2 FQGNSA. The CDR3 has 14 amino acids. The CDR3 DNA is TGTGCCAGCAGCCCCCTTGCCATCCTCGGCGAGCAGTACTTC. It specifies CASSPLAILGEQYF.

At least ten counts were recorded for this clonotype. V usage is TRBV4-1 and J usage is TRBJ1-1; D remains ambiguous. Per the germline V gene, CDR1 is MGHRA and CDR2 is YSYEKL. CDR3 size: 15 residues. V was cut by 4 bases and J by 1 base, with 13 bases left in between. The CDR3 here is CASSLRSEANTEAFF. The CDR3 nucleotides are TGCGCCAGCAGCCTCCGCAGCGAGGCGAACACTGAAGCTTTCTTT.

Ten or more counts support this clonotype. The CDR3 region is CSATGTHQETQYF. CDR3 bases: TGCAGTGCAACCGGGACTCACCAAGAGACCCAGTACTTC. The chain carries TRBV20-1 and TRBJ2-5; TRBD2 might be the D (6 bases). Trimming pared 6 bases from V and 0 bases from J, leaving 11 bases between. The length of the CDR3 is 13 residues. CDR1 is DFQATT, CDR2 SNEGSKA, per germline (reference sequence).

This clonotype was counted many times. This chain links TRBV18 with TRBJ1-1, with a tentative D call TRBD1 (5 bases). The germline CDR1 and CDR2 sequences are KGHSH and LQKENI. V was clipped by 3 bases and J by 4 bases, with 15 bases between them. The CDR3 sequence is 15 residues long. The CDR3 DNA follows: TGTGCCAGCTCACCGTCTCTTACCGGGACCACTGAAGCTTTCTTT. Its translation is CASSPSLTGTTEAFF.

This clonotype showed up many times. CDR3 loop: CASSRRTGSTDTQYF. CDR3 DNA: TGTGCCAGCAGCCGACGGACAGGTTCCACAGATACGCAGTATTTT. This chain connects TRBV12-3 or TRBV12-4 to TRBJ2-3, with 7 bases identical to TRBD1. The CDR3 contains 15 residues. Trimming removed 6 bases from V and 2 bases from J; junction bases left unmatched: 8.

This sequence joins TRBV2 and TRBJ2-7; D call uncertain. Germline V gene lookup returns CDR1 SNHLY and CDR2 FYNNEI. CDR3 length: 13 amino acids. V lost 10 bases and J lost 9, with 22 bases in between. The CDR3 loop reads CAIASTDRSAQYF. The CDR3 DNA follows: TGTGCCATCGCATCGACGGACCGGTCAGCGCAGTACTTC.

This clonotype was seen at least ten times. This chain connects TRBV12-3 or TRBV12-4 to TRBJ1-4, with D maybe TRBD1 (6 bases). The CDR3 sequence is 13 residues long. Trimming took off 7 bases at V and 8 bases at J, with 14 bases between the two ends. This CDR3 is CASKNRVREKLFF. CDR3 in DNA: TGTGCCAGCAAAAACAGGGTGCGGGAAAAACTGTTTTTT.

In this sample, this clonotype turned up a few times. The rearrangement joins TRBV7-3 to TRBJ1-6; TRBD1 matches at 9 bases. The V segment lost 2 bases and the J segment 5 bases; nucleotides outside the gene matches: 1. Per the germline V gene, CDR1 is SGHTA and CDR2 is FQGTGA. The CDR3 extends over 15 amino acids. CDR3 loop: CASSLGTGNNSPLHF. CDR3 bases: TGTGCCAGCAGCTTAGGGACAGGGAATAATTCACCCCTCCACTTT.

This clonotype showed up many times. One end of the junction is discordant with germline, which a read error may explain. This chain joins TRBV18 and TRBJ2-7; 7 nucleotides match TRBD2. This CDR3 has 12 residues. The germline gives CDR1 KGHSH, CDR2 LQKENI. This CDR3 is CASSNRGEERYF. The DNA of the CDR3 is TGTGCCAGCTCAAACCGGGGGGAGGAGCGGTACTTC.

This clonotype was detected ten times or more. The rearrangement links TRBV3-2 to TRBJ1-1; TRBD1 was called by the table and not checked on the DNA. TRBV3-2 is recorded as a pseudogene. The CDR3 extends over 14 amino acids. The DNA of the CDR3 is TGTGCCAGCAGGCACCACAGGGATTTCACTGAAGCTTTCTTT. Amino acids: CASRHHRDFTEAFF.

Ten or more counts support this clonotype. The chain joins TRBV6-5 to TRBJ2-5; 9 positions match TRBD1. CDR1 is MNHEY, CDR2 SVGAGI, per germline. The CDR3 contains 16 residues. V lost 2 bases, J lost 2 bases, and 6 bases stayed unmatched. As DNA, the CDR3 is TGTGCCAGCAGTTACGTACCGGGACAGGGTCAAGAGACCCAGTACTTC. Amino acid sequence: CASSYVPGQGQETQYF.

Many counts were recorded for this clonotype. The chain couples TRBV20-1 to TRBJ1-5, with D perhaps matching TRBD1 (5 bases). Germline values: CDR1 DFQATT, CDR2 SNEGSKA (reference sequence). The CDR3 totals 12 residues. V shed 5 bases and J shed 3 bases, with 8 bases lying between them. CDR3 loop: CSAADTNQPQHF. In nucleotides, the CDR3 is TGCAGTGCTGCGGACACCAATCAGCCCCAGCATTTT.

There are many counts of this clonotype. The chain joins TRBV20-1 to TRBJ2-2; no reliable D call. Germline assignment: CDR1 DFQATT and CDR2 SNEGSKA (reference sequence). The V gene lost 1 base and the J gene lost 6 bases, with 12 bases spanning the gap. CDR3 length: 14 amino acids. The CDR3 sequence: CSARAPSWAGELFF. In nucleotides, the CDR3 is TGCAGTGCTAGAGCTCCATCCTGGGCCGGGGAGCTGTTTTTT.

There are many counts of this clonotype. The chain combines TRBV3-1 with TRBJ2-1, with D possibly matching TRBD1 (5 bases). CDR3 length equals 16 residues. Trimming left V 2 bases short and J 0 bases short, with 11 bases between. Germline-derived CDR1 and CDR2 are LGHDT and YNNKEL (reference sequence). The CDR3, as DNA: TGTGCCAGCAGCCAACAGGGTCTGAACTCCTACAATGAGCAGTTCTTC. Amino acids: CASSQQGLNSYNEQFF.

This clonotype was seen at least ten times. The chain recombines TRBV6-2 or TRBV6-3 with TRBJ2-1; no firm D call. Germline assignment: CDR1 MNHEY and CDR2 SVGEGT. The V and J ends lost 3 bases and 7 bases respectively, with 10 bases between them. CDR3 length: 13 amino acids. DNA of the CDR3: TGTGCCAGCAGTTATAGCCCCTGGAATGAGCAGTTCTTC. As protein: CASSYSPWNEQFF.

This clonotype was seen ten or more times. V gene TRBV29-1 combines with J gene TRBJ2-3, with 10 bases fitting TRBD2. Germline V gene lookup returns CDR1 SQVTM and CDR2 ANQGSEA. The CDR3 contains 14 residues. V was pared by 4 bases and J by 6 bases, with 7 bases of the junction left unmatched. The CDR3 nucleotides read TGCAGCGTTGTAGCGGGGGGCCGGGGGGATACGCAGTATTTT. Residues: CSVVAGGRGDTQYF.

There are many counts of this clonotype. This rearrangement joins TRBV9 to TRBJ2-1; TRBD1 matches 9 bases. Per germline, CDR1 SGDLS and CDR2 YYNGEE. J lost 1 base, V lost 0 bases, and 5 bases had no gene match. The CDR3 length is 17 residues. The CDR3 DNA reads TGTGCCAGCAGCGTAGGGGGACAGGGAAGGTCCTACAATGAGCAGTTCTTC. It specifies CASSVGGQGRSYNEQFF. The whole variable domain, filled in from reference TRBV9 and TRBJ2-1, reads DSGVTQTPKHLITATGQRVTLRCSPRSGDLSVYWYQQSLDQGLQFLIQYYNGEERAKGNILERFSAQQFPDLHSELNLSSLELGDSALYFCASSVGGQGRSYNEQFFGPGTRLTVL.

Ten or more counts support this clonotype. The chain combines TRBV6-5 with TRBJ1-6; TRBD1 aligns across 10 bases. CDR1 and CDR2 from the germline V gene are MNHEY and SVGAGI. The CDR3 extends over 15 amino acids. J gave up 8 bases and V 4 bases, and 5 bases lay outside the gene matches. Here the CDR3 DNA reads TGTGCCAGCAGTTTCGGGGACAGGGGAGATTCACCCCTCCACTTT. It encodes CASSFGDRGDSPLHF.

This clonotype was picked up many times. V is TRBV12-3 or TRBV12-4 and J is TRBJ2-5, with D tentatively TRBD1 or TRBD2 (5 bases each). This CDR3 comprises 14 residues. V was cut by 5 bases and J by 1 base, with 11 bases left in between. CDR3 region: CASSRRGGQETQYF. The CDR3 region has the DNA TGTGCCAGCAGTCGACGGGGCGGCCAAGAGACCCAGTACTTC.

In this sample, this clonotype turned up many times. V is TRBV12-3 or TRBV12-4 and J is TRBJ2-2; D ambiguous. The V gene lost 3 bases and the J gene lost 8 bases, with 13 bases spanning the gap. The CDR3 is made up of 14 amino acids. DNA for the CDR3: TGTGCCAGCAGTTTTCGCCTCAAGGGAGGGGAGCTGTTTTTT. This translates into CASSFRLKGGELFF.

This clonotype was seen at least ten times. The CDR3 is CASGEQVSNTEAFF. The DNA of the CDR3 is TGTGCCAGCGGAGAGCAAGTATCGAACACTGAAGCTTTCTTT. V and J are TRBV25-1 and TRBJ1-1; D gene ambiguous. The CDR3 covers 14 residues. The germline CDR1 and CDR2 sequences are MGHDK and SYGVNS. Between the trimmed V and J ends, which lost 8 bases and 1 base, there was a span of 14 bases.

This clonotype occurred many times. The CDR3 DNA follows: TGTGCCATCAGTGAAGACCGCTCCTACGAGCAGTACTTC. Amino acid sequence: CAISEDRSYEQYF. V usage is TRBV10-3 and J usage is TRBJ2-7; D gene uncertain. The V end was cut by 3 bases, the J end by 0 bases, with 6 bases between. Looked up from germline, CDR1 is ENHRY and CDR2 is SYGVKD. There are 13 residues in the CDR3.

Many counts were recorded for this clonotype. The chain is built from TRBV7-2 and TRBJ2-1; 8 bases align to TRBD1. The length of the CDR3 is 18 residues. CDR1 SGHTA and CDR2 FQGNSA come from the germline V gene. The trim removed 1 base at V and 1 base at J, leaving 9 bases unmatched. CDR3 amino acids: CASSLDPGGYLSYNEQFF. CDR3 sequence (DNA): TGTGCCAGCAGCTTAGATCCAGGGGGCTATTTATCCTACAATGAGCAGTTCTTC.

This clonotype was seen ten or more times. The gene calls are TRBV6-5 and TRBJ1-2; maybe TRBD1 (5 bases). Trimming left V 5 bases short and J 6 bases short, with 19 bases between. There are 15 residues in the CDR3. CDR1 MNHEY and CDR2 SVGAGI come from the germline V gene. The CDR3 nucleotides read TGTGCCAGCAGTCGTCGGGACGGAACAACAGATGGCTACACCTTC. Its protein product is CASSRRDGTTDGYTF.

The table lists this clonotype with many counts. The chain combines TRBV5-1 with TRBJ2-2; TRBD2 aligns across 8 bases. V gave up 8 bases and J gave up 4 bases; unmatched junction bases: 4. The CDR3 consists of 13 residues. The germline CDR1 and CDR2 sequences are SGHRS and YFSETQ. In DNA form, the CDR3 reads TGCGCCAGTAGCGGGGTCTCCACCGGGGAGCTGTTTTTT. The encoded protein is CASSGVSTGELFF.

This chain uses TRBV6-4 with TRBJ1-1, with TRBD1 as a possible D gene (6 bases). The V gene's germline CDR1 is MRHNA and CDR2 SNTAGT. The CDR3 length is 16 residues. The germline V and J ends were trimmed by 2 bases and 1 base, with 14 bases remaining between them. The CDR3 bases are TGTGCCAGCAGTGACCCGAACGGGACACCGAACACTGAAGCTTTCTTT. Amino acids: CASSDPNGTPNTEAFF.

This clonotype was detected many times. The gene calls are TRBV5-1 and TRBJ2-3; perhaps TRBD2 as D (6 bases). CDR1 is SGHRS and CDR2 is YFSETQ in the germline V gene. V lost 0 bases, J lost 2 bases, and 7 bases lay in between. This CDR3 has 14 amino acids. This CDR3 reads CASSLGTTTDTQYF. CDR3 bases: TGCGCCAGCAGCTTGGGGACTACCACAGATACGCAGTATTTT.

This clonotype was seen at least ten times. The V call is TRBV20-1, the J call TRBJ2-2; D might be TRBD1 (5 bases). There are 13 residues in the CDR3. Trimming removed 5 bases at V and 2 bases at J, with 9 bases between. Per the germline V gene, CDR1 is DFQATT and CDR2 is SNEGSKA (reference sequence). The CDR3 protein is CSAPTVNTGELFF. The CDR3 DNA reads TGCAGTGCTCCGACAGTAAACACCGGGGAGCTGTTTTTT.

This chain joins TRBV6-4 and TRBJ2-7; tentatively, D is TRBD1 (6 bases). Germline-derived CDR1 and CDR2 are MRHNA and SNTAGT. The CDR3 contains 12 residues. With 7 bases removed from V and 3 bases from J, the gap between germline ends came to 10 bases. The CDR3 DNA follows: TGTGCCAGCATGACAGGAGACTACGAGCAGTACTTC. Protein: CASMTGDYEQYF.

Ten or more counts support this clonotype. The rearrangement links TRBV5-1 to TRBJ2-1; 7 bases fit TRBD1. V shed 0 bases, J shed 6 bases, and the junction held 0 bases outside the gene matches. In germline, CDR1 is SGHRS, CDR2 YFSETQ. The length of the CDR3 is 13 residues. The CDR3 coding sequence is TGCGCCAGCAGCTTGGAGGGGGCCAATGAGCAGTTCTTC. Protein product: CASSLEGANEQFF.